This TCR beta chain was documented in a study of vaccination effects on CD4 cells after COVID-19. Notes on this clone: The antigen is not known.

Method: immunoSEQ multiplex PCR; TCRdb's copy keeps in-frame clones and lacks some. The sample holds 35,000 to 40,000 clones, 82% seen once. Culturing for more than 9 days preceded CD4+ T cell isolation. The length of the CDR3 is 17 residues. The germline V gene has CDR1 LNHDA and CDR2 SQIVND (reference sequence). Trimming removed 4 bases from V and 3 bases from J, with 16 bases in between. Findings of the study overall: Just 1 of 255 vaccine-induced clones in healthy recipients was cross-reactive.

This sequence was found in a human donor who received a COVID-19 vaccine. Specimen: CD4+ T cells from PBMCs cultured without peptide, collected before COVID-19 vaccination. This chain links TRBV19 with TRBJ2-6; D could derive from TRBD1 or TRBD2 (5 bases each). In DNA, the CDR3 is TGTGCCAGTAGTAGGGACCCTCTACTGCGTGGGGCCAACGTCCTGACTTTC. This encodes CASSRDPLLRGANVLTF. Full variable domain (remainder filled in from reference TRBV19 and TRBJ2-6): DGGITQSPKYLFRKEGQNVTLSCEQNLNHDAMYWYRQDPGQGLRLIYYSQIVNDFQKGDIAEGYSVSREKKESFPLTVTSAQKNPTAFYLCASSRDPLLRGANVLTFGAGSRLTVL.